The 10 T cell receptor beta chains below come from one sample, sequenced in a study of T cell responses to AZD1222 COVID-19 vaccine. Some clones are missing from TCRdb's copy, which holds only in-frame ones; the method was immunoSEQ multiplex PCR. The sample contains 180,000 or so clones, more than 75% of which appear only once. This specimen was peripheral blood, taken 28 days after the second AZD1222 dose. Source of these receptors: an adult who received the AZD1222 COVID-19 vaccine.

The chain carries TRBV28 and TRBJ2-7; 7 bases are shared with TRBD1. The CDR3 spans 16 residues. Germline V gene data show CDR1 as MDHEN and CDR2 as SYDVKM. Trimming took 2 bases from V and 2 from J; bases not matched to a gene: 9. This chain's CDR3 is CASSLEFLDRTYEQYF. DNA for the CDR3: TGTGCCAGCAGTTTAGAGTTCCTGGACAGGACCTACGAGCAGTACTTC.

The chain couples TRBV7-3 to TRBJ2-1; tentative D call: TRBD2 (6 bases). The V gene's germline CDR1 is SGHTA and CDR2 FQGTGA. V lost 5 bases, J lost 8 bases, and 13 bases lay in between. This CDR3 region has 13 residues. In nucleotides, the CDR3 is TGTGCCAGCAGCACCCTAGCGACGGATGAGCAGTTCTTC. This translates into CASSTLATDEQFF.

As DNA, the CDR3 is TGTGCCAGCTCGGCCGGGACTCCGGTGAGCTACGAGCAGTACTTC. Protein: CASSAGTPVSYEQYF. This chain uses TRBV18 with TRBJ2-7, with a weak D call TRBD2 (6 bases). The CDR3 covers 15 residues. The V gene lost 6 bases and the J gene lost 3 bases, with 18 bases spanning the gap. Germline V gene sequence: CDR1 KGHSH, CDR2 LQKENI.

The chain has TRBV30 and TRBJ1-4; D not certain. CDR1 is GTSNPN and CDR2 is SVGIG in the germline V gene (reference sequence). The length of the CDR3 is 15 residues. Trimming stripped 2 bases from V and 7 bases from J, with 17 bases between. The CDR3 bases are TGTGCCTGGAGTCCCATTGGGCCGGCTTTTGAAAAACTGTTTTTT. It codes for CAWSPIGPAFEKLFF.

The chain has TRBV21-1 and TRBJ1-1. TRBV21-1 is marked as a pseudogene. The CDR3 loop spans 13 amino acids. CDR3 DNA: TGTGCCAGCAGCAAAGGTCCGGGTACTGAAGCTTTCTTT. Protein: CASSKGPGTEAFF.

The table lists this clone with a count of one. The chain has TRBV28 and TRBJ2-1; 10 positions match TRBD1. From germline, CDR1 is MDHEN and CDR2 SYDVKM. V gave up 5 bases and J gave up 9 bases; unmatched junction bases: 7. The CDR3 totals 14 residues. CDR3 DNA: TGTGCCAGCAGTAGGACAGGGGGGATTTTTGAGCAGTTCTTC. It translates to CASSRTGGIFEQFF.

This clone was seen a few times. J is TRBJ2-7 and V is TRBV19, with TRBD1 as a possible D gene (5 bases). The CDR3 loop spans 15 amino acids. The germline V and J ends were trimmed by 3 bases and 4 bases, with 16 bases remaining between them. Germline V gene lookup returns CDR1 LNHDA and CDR2 SQIVND (reference sequence). The CDR3 loop is CASSIRADLQYEQYF. Written as DNA, the CDR3 is TGTGCCAGTAGTATCAGGGCGGACCTCCAATACGAGCAGTACTTC. Together with reference TRBV19 and TRBJ2-7, the CDR3 gives the full variable domain: DGGITQSPKYLFRKEGQNVTLSCEQNLNHDAMYWYRQDPGQGLRLIYYSQIVNDFQKGDIAEGYSVSREKKESFPLTVTSAQKNPTAFYLCASSIRADLQYEQYFGPGTRLTVT.

The V and J genes are TRBV18 and TRBJ1-6; D is undetermined. The CDR3 extends over 17 amino acids. The germline gives CDR1 KGHSH, CDR2 LQKENI. V was pared by 2 bases and J by 0 bases, with 11 bases between. The CDR3 here is CASSPESGSSYNSPLHF. Here the CDR3 DNA reads TGTGCCAGCTCACCAGAGTCGGGGAGCTCCTATAATTCACCCCTCCACTTT.

This chain connects TRBV24-1 to TRBJ2-1, with 9 bases that match TRBD2. This CDR3 is 18 amino acids long. V lost 1 base, J lost 0 bases, and 6 bases stayed unmatched. Germline-derived CDR1 and CDR2 are KGHDR and SFDVKD. The CDR3 DNA is TGTGCCACCAGTGATTTAGCGGGAGGCCGCAGCTCCTACAATGAGCAGTTCTTC. It is translated as CATSDLAGGRSSYNEQFF.

The chain recombines TRBV7-2 with TRBJ1-1; unclear D gene. The CDR3 loop spans 15 amino acids. From germline, CDR1 is SGHTA and CDR2 FQGNSA. Trimming stripped 1 base from V and 0 bases from J, with 9 bases between. The CDR3: CASSLDRPLNTEAFF. The CDR3 nucleotides are TGTGCCAGCAGCTTAGACCGCCCCTTGAACACTGAAGCTTTCTTT.